This TCR beta chain was captured in a study of T cells in Graves' hyperthyroidism and ophthalmopathy. This clonotype has at least ten counts. No antigen is known for it. V shed 1 base and J shed 1 base, with 4 bases lying between them. Looked up from germline, CDR1 is LNHDA and CDR2 is SQIVND (reference sequence). The CDR3 is 13 residues long. Amplification yielded TCR beta CDR3 regions, with RNA transcripts as the source. HTBI primers were employed in a first-round RT-PCR of the TCR CDR3. TCRdb reprocessed the multiplex PCR reads with MiXCR, giving one entry per CDR3 protein. This sample yields a few hundred thousand distinct CDR3 sequences, of which about a sixth are seen a single time; roughly 55% belongs to the top ten. Study findings and constraints: Most thyroid clonotypes that were expanded above 0.001 also turned up in blood. It was a median about 6.5 months before onset that the model predicted ophthalmopathy. In the analysis, a 13 V-J model separated ophthalmopathy from stable hyperthyroidism.

Stable disease denoted Graves' hyperthyroidism without ophthalmopathy progression within 18 months. The sample taken for sequencing was blood. The rearrangement joins TRBV19 to TRBJ1-1; no definite D call. The sequence was obtained from a woman between 50 and 59 years old with Graves' hyperthyroidism. This chain's CDR3 is CASSIGRNTEAFF. The CDR3 DNA follows: TGTGCCAGTAGTATAGGCAGGAACACTGAAGCTTTCTTT.